This T cell receptor (beta chain) was sequenced during a study of blood T cell repertoires in COVID-19 (dated by TCRdb to 2018 to 2021). About the investigation overall: The collaborator samples originated in the United States, Italy and Spain and spanned the acute and convalescent phases of COVID-19. The repertoires were released in a freely available public database intended as a resource for research on the immune response to SARS-CoV-2. Subjects who had been exposed to COVID-19, were actively infected with it, or had recovered from it provided the deeply sampled blood TCRbeta repertoires that made up the dataset. Samples came from the ongoing ImmuneRACE study (first 160 participants) plus 1,254 subjects from 6 global collaborators. The sample metadata nearly always contained a de-identified subject ID, COVID-19 status, age in years and sex. The material from the prospective study consisted of cDNA or gDNA derived from T cells, B-cell-depleted T cells, or PBMCs. HLA class I and class II types, where available, came from metadata supplied by the sample provider rather than from assay-based typing. Results the study describes overall, beyond this receptor: The amount of clinical and demographic metadata varied by source and participant and was provided uncurated.

In the germline V gene, CDR1 corresponds to KGHDR and CDR2 to SFDVKD. The CDR3, cysteine through phenylalanine, is 14 amino acids long. The CDR3 DNA has 42 bases and is translated from base 1. V was cut back by 0 bases and J by 2 bases, leaving a gap of 4 bases between them. The collaborating institutions used their own protocols to collect whole blood in K2EDTA tubes. For TCRbeta analysis, collaborators shipped samples in one of three forms: frozen whole blood, isolated PBMCs, or DNA extracted from either of those sample types. As regards this clone: Its target antigen remains unknown. No base quality values were provided; no much bigger clone lies one nucleotide off. Other DNA sequences of this sample code for an identical CDR3.

The immunoSEQ Assay, a bias-controlled multiplex PCR, was used to amplify TCRbeta CDR3 regions from genomic DNA. The original pipeline was this. The number of nucleated cells in each sample was estimated by amplification of reference gene primers within the assay. To quantify the absolute abundance of each unique TCRbeta CDR3 rearrangement, sequence reads were collapsed and filtered. Productive Simpson clonality was computed per sample as the square root of Simpson's diversity index over productive rearrangements. As stored in TCRdb, this immuneACCESS dataset retains in-frame rearrangements with V and J assigned. A fraction of the clones does not appear; measured against another copy, unresolved V genes explain less than half of the discrepancy, and the remainder lacks a known reason. V and J calls and clone size are given by that table; D and trimming were obtained from the DNA. The sample table shows roughly 380,000 clones, and roughly 85% are seen once. Roughly 3.9% of the sample rests with the top ten.

The sequence joins TRBV24-1 to TRBJ1-5; no D segment can be confidently identified. The sequenced sample consisted of peripheral blood. The sequence was obtained from a woman in her late teens or twenties with acute or convalescent COVID-19. CDR3 protein: CATSDLGRNQPQHF. The DNA is as follows: TGTGCCACCAGTGATTTGGGGCGCAATCAGCCCCAGCATTTT.